This T cell receptor beta chain was sequenced during a study of blood T cells in healthy people across ages. Study outcomes and limitations: Researchers said unsorted PBMCs prevented a conclusive naive versus antigen-experienced comparison.

The second PCR ran about 6 to 11 cycles with a sample-barcoded 5' primer and J-beta primers. Per sample, CDR3-containing paired-end reads numbered at least 2.5 million. TCRdb called the 5' RACE reads again in MiXCR, with one record for every CDR3 protein. Found here are around 1.7 million distinct CDR3 sequences, approximately 30% of them singletons; the top ten hold 7.7%. CDR3 size: 15 residues. The germline CDR1 and CDR2 sequences are SGHNT and YYREEE (reference sequence). V shed 4 bases and J 4 bases; nucleotides not matched to a gene: 9. Only a few counts were recorded for this clonotype. Its antigen is not identified.

The chain joins TRBV5-4 to TRBJ2-5, with 8 nucleotides matching TRBD1. Sequenced input: blood. The clonotype was recovered from a young woman in good health. CDR3 sequence (DNA): TGTGCCAGCAGCAACGGACAGGGAAGTGGAGAGACCCAGTACTTC. It yields the protein CASSNGQGSGETQYF.